This TCR beta chain was profiled in a study of blood T cell repertoires in COVID-19. Whole-study context: The United States, Italy and Spain provided the acute and convalescent COVID-19 samples. PBMCs, B-cell-depleted T cells, or T cells provided the cDNA or gDNA that made up the material.

Original data processing: Nucleated cell counts were estimated from reference gene primer amplification. Profiled with immunoSEQ multiplex PCR; TCRdb holds only in-frame clones, not every one. The DNA gave D and trimming, while V, J and clone size come from that table. The sample includes around 300,000 clones, about 87% of them seen just once. This receptor was taken from a woman aged 45-65 years who had recovered from COVID-19. Material for sequencing was PBMCs or T cells enriched from blood (not recorded which).

CDR3 protein: CASSRETSYYEQYF. The CDR3 DNA reads TGTGCCAGCAGCCGGGAGACTTCCTACTACGAGCAGTACTTC. The chain combines TRBV3-1 (or the pseudogene TRBV3-2) with TRBJ2-7, with TRBD2 as a possible D gene (5 bases). The CDR3 sequence is 14 residues long. CDR1 is LGHDT, CDR2 YNNKEL, per germline (reference sequence). V lost 4 bases, J lost 3 bases, and 13 bases lay in between.